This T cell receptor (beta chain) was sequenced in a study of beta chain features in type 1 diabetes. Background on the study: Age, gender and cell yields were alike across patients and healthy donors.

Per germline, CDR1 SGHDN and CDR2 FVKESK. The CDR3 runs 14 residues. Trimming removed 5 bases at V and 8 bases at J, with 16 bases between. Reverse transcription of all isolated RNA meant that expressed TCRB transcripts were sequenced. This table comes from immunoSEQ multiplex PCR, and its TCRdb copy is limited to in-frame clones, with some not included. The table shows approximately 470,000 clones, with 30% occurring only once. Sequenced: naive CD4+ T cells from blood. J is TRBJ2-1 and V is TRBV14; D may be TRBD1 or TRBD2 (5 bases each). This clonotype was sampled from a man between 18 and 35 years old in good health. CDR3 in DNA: TGTGCCAGCAGCTACCGGGACCTGGAGGATGAGCAGTTCTTC. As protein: CASSYRDLEDEQFF.